This TCR beta chain was captured by sequencing in a study of blood T cell repertoires in COVID-19. The CDR3 totals 15 residues. The V gene's germline CDR1 is SGHNT and CDR2 YENEEA. Trimming shortened V by 5 bases and J by 0 bases, and 13 bases separated the two germline ends. As originally analysed: Estimation of nucleated cell counts was performed using reference gene primer amplification. Only in-frame clones appear in the TCRdb table, and some are missing; sequencing was by immunoSEQ multiplex PCR. V and J calls and clone size are copied from that table; D and trimming were computed from the DNA. The data contain about 130,000 clones, roughly 90% of them singletons.

The chain carries TRBV11-3 and TRBJ1-2, with D perhaps TRBD1 (6 bases). This TCR came from a man aged 60 to 69 with COVID-19, enrolled during active disease. The sample was peripheral blood. CDR3 amino acids: CASSRTGIPNYGYTF. As DNA, the CDR3 is TGTGCCAGCAGCCGAACAGGGATCCCTAACTATGGCTACACCTTC.